This entry lists 19 T cell receptor beta chains sequenced from one sample in a study of blood T cell repertoires in COVID-19. The table came from immunoSEQ multiplex PCR; TCRdb's copy has only in-frame clones and leaves some out. The sample contains 130,000 or so clones, roughly 71% of which appear only once. Sequencing was done on a sample of peripheral blood. These receptors originate from a man older than 75 with acute or convalescent COVID-19.

The J gene is TRBJ1-5, the V gene TRBV2, with 8 bases identical to TRBD1. The V gene's germline CDR1 is SNHLY and CDR2 FYNNEI. V trimming: 6 bases; J trimming: 4 bases; junction bases outside the gene matches: 8. CDR3 length: 15 amino acids. CDR3 protein: CASSVDRERNQPQHF. DNA for the CDR3: TGTGCCAGCAGCGTGGACAGGGAGAGAAATCAGCCCCAGCATTTT.

The chain is built from TRBV13 and TRBJ2-2; 12 nucleotides line up with TRBD1. The CDR3 has 18 residues. With 1 base clipped from V and 4 bases from J, the junction kept 7 bases outside the gene matches. Germline V gene lookup returns CDR1 PRHDT and CDR2 FYEKMQ (reference sequence). In DNA form, the CDR3 reads TGTGCCAGCAGCTTAGTGGGGGACAGGGGGCTGAGCACCGGGGAGCTGTTTTTT. Translated: CASSLVGDRGLSTGELFF.

This chain links TRBV18 with TRBJ1-2, with 10 bases lining up with TRBD1. Trimming removed 3 bases from V and 5 bases from J; junction bases left unmatched: 6. The germline V gene encodes CDR1 KGHSH and CDR2 LQKENI. There are 15 residues in the CDR3. For the CDR3, the DNA is TGTGCCAGCTCACCTACCGGGACAGGGGCGTATGGCTACACCTTC. This gives the protein CASSPTGTGAYGYTF. The full variable domain, with the rest looked up from reference TRBV18 and TRBJ1-2, is NAGVMQNPRHLVRRRGQEARLRCSPMKGHSHVYWYRQLPEEGLKFMVYLQKENIIDESGMPKERFSAEFPKEGPSILRIQQVVRGDSAAYFCASSPTGTGAYGYTFGSGTRLTVV.

The chain combines TRBV5-4 with TRBJ1-6; D not resolved. V lost 4 bases and J 6 bases, leaving 11 bases between the germline ends. Germline lookup yields CDR1 SGHNT and CDR2 YYREEE (reference sequence). There are 14 residues in the CDR3. The CDR3 coding sequence is TGTGCCAGCAGCGTGGACGGAGTTAATTCACCCCTCCACTTT. It translates to CASSVDGVNSPLHF. Using reference TRBV5-4 and TRBJ1-6 for the parts outside the CDR3, the full variable domain is ETGVTQSPTHLIKTRGQQVTLRCSSQSGHNTVSWYQQALGQGPQFIFQYYREEENGRGNFPPRFSGLQFPNYSSELNVNALELDDSALYLCASSVDGVNSPLHFGNGTRLTVT.

The genes are TRBV4-3 and TRBJ1-1; D may be TRBD1 (5 bases). The CDR3 covers 14 residues. Trimming stripped 3 bases from V and 1 base from J, with 9 bases between. Germline CDR1 and CDR2: LGHNA and YSLEER. The CDR3 sequence: CASSHETENTEAFF. The CDR3 coding sequence is TGCGCCAGCAGCCACGAGACAGAGAACACTGAAGCTTTCTTT.

The rearrangement joins TRBV7-9 to TRBJ2-5, with D perhaps TRBD1 (6 bases). V dropped 6 bases and J dropped 4 bases, with 21 bases sitting between them. The CDR3 is made up of 16 amino acids. Per germline, CDR1 SEHNR and CDR2 FQNEAQ (reference sequence). In nucleotides, the CDR3 is TGTGCCAGCAGTCCGAGGGGCAGGGGTTTACTAGAGACCCAGTACTTC. Protein sequence: CASSPRGRGLLETQYF.

The V gene is TRBV2, the J gene TRBJ2-2; 13 positions agree with TRBD2. This CDR3 is 15 amino acids long. Germline CDR1 SNHLY, CDR2 FYNNEI. After removal of 6 bases from V and 7 bases from J, the junction contained 5 bases not matched to a gene. This chain's CDR3 is CASSTLAGGGGELFF. Written as DNA, the CDR3 is TGTGCCAGCAGCACACTAGCGGGGGGGGGCGGGGAGCTGTTTTTT.

The V and J genes are TRBV9 and TRBJ2-5; 7 positions match TRBD2. Losses at the gene ends were 0 bases for V and 1 base for J; bases not matched to a gene: 9. The CDR3 spans 17 residues. CDR1 SGDLS and CDR2 YYNGEE come from the germline V gene. The CDR3 protein is CASSVGVSGGAQETQYF. DNA for the CDR3: TGTGCCAGCAGCGTAGGGGTGTCGGGGGGTGCCCAAGAGACCCAGTACTTC. The whole variable domain, filled in from reference TRBV9 and TRBJ2-5, reads DSGVTQTPKHLITATGQRVTLRCSPRSGDLSVYWYQQSLDQGLQFLIQYYNGEERAKGNILERFSAQQFPDLHSELNLSSLELGDSALYFCASSVGVSGGAQETQYFGPGTRLLVL.

This rearrangement joins TRBV27 to TRBJ1-6; D gene ambiguous. This CDR3 is 14 amino acids long. CDR1 MNHEY and CDR2 SMNVEV come from the germline V gene (reference sequence). V was cut by 2 bases and J by 7 bases, with 9 bases left in between. CDR3 residues: CASSLGGSNSPLHF. The CDR3 nucleotides read TGTGCCAGCAGTTTAGGTGGGAGCAATTCACCCCTCCACTTT.

This rearrangement joins TRBV5-6 to TRBJ2-7; D is unclear. CDR1 and CDR2 from the germline V gene are SGHDT and YYEEEE. The CDR3 has 12 residues. The germline V and J ends were trimmed by 4 bases and 4 bases, with 9 bases remaining between them. CDR3 protein: CASSAGTYEQYF. CDR3 DNA sequence: TGTGCCAGCAGCGCAGGAACTTACGAGCAGTACTTC.

The rearrangement joins TRBV7-2 to TRBJ2-1; 16 bases map to TRBD2. V lost 1 base and J lost 4; bases outside the gene matches: 4. Germline assignment: CDR1 SGHTA and CDR2 FQGNSA. The CDR3 runs to 18 residues. CDR3 DNA sequence: TGTGCCAGCAGCTTAGTTGGGACTAGCGGGGGGGCGTACAATGAGCAGTTCTTC. It encodes CASSLVGTSGGAYNEQFF.

This clone was detected a few times. The chain employs TRBV2 and TRBJ1-3; D call uncertain. Germline V gene sequence: CDR1 SNHLY, CDR2 FYNNEI. This CDR3 spans 16 amino acids. Trimming removed 2 bases from V and 0 bases from J, with 11 bases in between. The CDR3 protein is CASSETPGNSGNTIYF. DNA for the CDR3: TGTGCCAGCAGTGAAACCCCCGGGAACTCTGGAAACACCATATATTTT.

The V call is TRBV11-2, the J call TRBJ2-1, with D uncertain. Germline V lookup: CDR1 SGHAT, CDR2 FQNNGV. V lost 5 bases, J lost 0 bases, and 17 bases lay in between. The CDR3 totals 17 residues. The CDR3 bases are TGTGCCAGCAGCCTAGGCACCCGACATACCTCCTACAATGAGCAGTTCTTC. It is translated as CASSLGTRHTSYNEQFF.

This chain joins TRBV2 and TRBJ1-5; D is uncertain. This CDR3 has 16 amino acids. The V end lost 1 base, the J end lost 0 bases, and 10 bases lay between the germline ends. Germline CDR1 reads SNHLY; CDR2 reads FYNNEI. In nucleotides, the CDR3 is TGTGCCAGCAGTGAAGGCGAGATTCTTAGCAATCAGCCCCAGCATTTT. It is translated as CASSEGEILSNQPQHF.

The CDR3 bases are TGTGCCAGCAGCTTATTTCAGGGGCCTGGGACTGAAGCTTTCTTT. It specifies CASSLFQGPGTEAFF. The rearrangement uses TRBV13 and TRBJ1-1; D may be TRBD1 (6 bases). V lost 2 bases and J lost 5, with 15 bases in between. The CDR3 consists of 15 residues. Per germline, CDR1 PRHDT and CDR2 FYEKMQ (reference sequence).

This clone occurred a few times. The rearrangement uses TRBV7-8 and TRBJ2-7, with D tentatively TRBD2 (5 bases). CDR3 size: 14 residues. Trimming stripped 2 bases from V and 5 bases from J, with 13 bases between. Germline V gene lookup returns CDR1 SGHVS and CDR2 FQNEAQ. The CDR3, as DNA: TGTGCCAGCAGCTTAAGGGTGGGGAGAGACGAGCAGTACTTC. This sequence encodes CASSLRVGRDEQYF.

V is TRBV10-3 and J is TRBJ2-1; D is perhaps TRBD2 (6 bases). CDR3 size: 12 residues. The V and J ends lost 6 bases and 7 bases respectively, with 10 bases between them. Germline V gene data show CDR1 as ENHRY and CDR2 as SYGVKD. The CDR3 spells CAIREGRNEQFF. As DNA, the CDR3 is TGTGCCATCAGGGAGGGTCGGAATGAGCAGTTCTTC.

This chain uses TRBV2 with TRBJ2-2, with 8 bases fitting TRBD1. V trimming: 6 bases; J trimming: 6 bases; junction bases outside the gene matches: 9. The CDR3 is 15 residues long. Germline lookup yields CDR1 SNHLY and CDR2 FYNNEI. This CDR3 reads CASSGDRLASGELFF. Here the CDR3 DNA reads TGTGCCAGCAGCGGGGACAGGCTGGCGTCCGGGGAGCTGTTTTTT.

This chain joins TRBV9 and TRBJ2-1; TRBD1 agrees at 9 bases. The CDR3 is made up of 14 amino acids. V shed 1 base and J 7 bases; nucleotides not matched to a gene: 3. Germline loops: CDR1 SGDLS, CDR2 YYNGEE. The chain's CDR3 is CASSVSDRGNEQFF. In nucleotides, the CDR3 is TGTGCCAGCAGCGTATCAGACAGGGGGAATGAGCAGTTCTTC.